This TCR beta chain stems from a study of graft-versus-host responses after intestinal transplantation. This clone appeared a single time. As yet, its antigen is unknown. The method was immunoSEQ multiplex PCR; TCRdb's version includes in-frame clones alone and lacks a portion of them. The sample has about 120,000 clones; 85% to 95% are singletons. The CDR3 contains 13 residues. Trimming took off 4 bases at V and 2 bases at J, with 8 bases between the two ends. Germline V lookup: CDR1 LGHNA, CDR2 YNFKEQ. The chain employs TRBV4-2 and TRBJ1-1; no clear D gene. The clonotype originates from a human donor who was the organ donor for an intestinal transplant. The material was unstimulated CD8+ T cells sorted from spleen or lymph node cells, obtained before transplant. DNA of the CDR3: TGTGCCAGCAGCCCTACAAGTAACACTGAAGCTTTCTTT. Translated: CASSPTSNTEAFF.